This T cell receptor (beta chain) was recorded in a study of cytomegalovirus exposure and HLA in healthy donors. The CDR3 spans 13 residues. Germline values: CDR1 SNHLY, CDR2 FYNNEI. V lost 8 bases, J lost 6 bases, and 14 bases lay in between. This clone has a handful of counts. The antigen is unknown. Study-wide findings and caveats: It was reported that the classifier diagnosed cytomegalovirus status with high specificity and sensitivity in both the original and validation cohorts. Trimming of TCR beta V- and J-genes showed a link, identified in a later analysis, to a missense DCLRE1C variant. Later, an analysis showed that TCR beta chains associated with HLA were more clonally expanded than others that were equally common.

PCR amplification relied on 60 Vbeta primers (plus 13 Jbeta primers). As processed by the authors: An analysis performed later counted 74 million or so unique TCR beta chains (roughly 11 million of them shared). Sequencing was performed with immunoSEQ multiplex PCR; in TCRdb, only in-frame clones are kept and a portion is missing. The V and J calls and clone size come from that table; D and trimming were worked out from the DNA. The table includes approximately 100,000 clones, roughly 70% detected once. The receptor was isolated from a man over 45 in good health and CMV-seronegative. The sample comprised PBMCs. The chain employs TRBV2 and TRBJ2-1, with D possibly matching TRBD1 (6 bases). The CDR3 DNA reads as TGTGCCAGCGATCTTACAGGGTCCAATGAGCAGTTCTTC. This gives the protein CASDLTGSNEQFF. The variable domain in full, with the rest retrieved from reference TRBV2 and TRBJ2-1, is EPEVTQTPSHQVTQMGQEVILRCVPISNHLYFYWYRQILGQKVEFLVSFYNNEISEKSEIFDDQFSVERPDGSNFTLKIRSTKLEDSAMYFCASDLTGSNEQFFGPGTRLTVL.